The entry that follows covers one T cell receptor beta chain sequence. This clonotype was counted only a few times. It lacks a known antigen. Qualities for individual bases were not recorded, and no much larger clone is one base off. This entry is derived from a study of vaccination and CD4 T cells after COVID-19 (dated by TCRdb to between 2021 and 2024). Regarding the research as a whole: Six males and four females were included in the convalescent cohort, with two Hispanic individuals, seven Caucasians, two Asians and one multiracial person represented. The spike-specific CD4+ TCR repertoire was compared before and after mRNA vaccination in ten to eleven COVID-19 convalescent patients and a few infection-naive healthy vaccine recipients. For stimulating the cultures, overlapping spike peptide pools were used, derived from SARS-CoV-2 as well as from the common cold coronaviruses HCoV-NL63, HCoV-OC43 and HCoV-229E. Post-vaccine blood samples were collected a median of approximately 68 days after the second vaccine dose, ranging from 14 to 241 days. Participants received two doses of either the Pfizer-BioNTech BNT162b2 vaccine (n=8) or the Moderna mRNA-1273 vaccine (n=2). Control cultures used a CEFX viral epitope pool as positive control, an HIV-1 Nef peptide pool as negative control, or no peptide. Post-COVID blood samples were collected from convalescent patients a median of around 100 days after diagnosis, with a range of about 30 to 180 days. What the research found in general, with its limitations: Among the post-vaccine SARS-CoV-2-reactive clones in convalescent patients, a median about 86% showed up only after vaccination, which suggests vaccine-specific priming. An increase in the median number of SARS-CoV-2-reactive clonotypes from approximately 20 after infection to 35 to 40 after vaccination was observed, but the change was not found to be significant. Nearly all vaccine-specific clones in convalescent patients (304 of 307) were mono-reactive for SARS-CoV-2 spike rather than cross-reactive with common cold coronaviruses. The number of convalescent patients in the study was relatively small, and the study did not examine early timepoints following natural infection.

The library was prepared using PCR. DNA from cultured CD4+ T cells was subjected to TCR sequencing with the Oncomine TCR Beta short-read assay at the Johns Hopkins FTIC core. The QIAamp micro DNA kit was used to extract genomic DNA from the cultured CD4+ T cells. Oncomine TCR Beta libraries made from cultured CD4+ T cells were pooled using unique dual indexes and sequenced on an Illumina iSeq 100. Per the authors' processing: Non-productive sequences were removed, and CDR3s not starting with C, not ending with F or W, or shorter than 7 amino acids were discarded. The MANAFEST web application was used to identify antigen-specific clonotypes by comparing peptide-stimulated wells against reference wells and other culture wells. For a clone to be called positive, the clone needed an FDR below 0.05, an odds ratio above 5, and a productive frequency above 0.1% in at least two of three replicate wells. A clonotype counted as cross-reactive if it showed significant expansion both in the SARS-CoV-2 spike wells and in at least one common cold coronavirus spike condition. Levenshtein distances (stringdist) and unrooted phylogenetic trees (ape) in R version 3.6.1 were used to assess CDR3 homology. Through fastp at Q25 and MiXCR, TCRdb rebuilt clones from the public reads, retaining in-frame beta chains. Rows are unified per CDR3 protein, each entry keeping the most common DNA and genes. These V and J calls are TCRdb output, not the study's own analysis. The sample profile shows roughly 23,000 distinct CDR3 sequences; about 42% of them were found once. 15% to 20% of the sample rests with the top ten.

This specimen's treatment or condition label, per the study, means: roughly 11-day PBMC culture with coronavirus spike peptide pools or control peptides (ViraFEST assay). To expand antigen-specific T cells with peptide pools and then pick out the expanded clonotypes through TCR sequencing, the study relied on the ViraFEST assay. Negative nucleocapsid antibody tests before and after vaccination confirmed that the healthy vaccine recipients had no prior SARS-CoV-2 infection. Each well held millions of PBMCs cultured with about 9.8 ug/ml peptide pools in IMDM containing about 5% human AB serum and roughly 9.3 IU/ml IL-2. Half of the culture medium was replaced with fresh IL-2-containing medium on days 3 and 7. CD4+ T cells were isolated after less than twelve days of culture through negative selection using the EasySep CD4+ T cell isolation kit. PBMCs were separated from whole blood using Ficoll-Paque Plus gradient centrifugation and then either used fresh or cryopreserved at -140C. Each culture condition was generally run in triplicate wells.

Including the terminal cysteine and phenylalanine, the CDR3 comprises 14 residues. Only the CDR3 portion is preserved as DNA: 42 bases, with reading frame beginning at the first base. The V end gives up 6 bases and the J end 6 bases, leaving 10 bases in the junction not matched to a gene. CDR1 and CDR2, looked up from the germline V gene (reference sequence), are SEHNR and FQNEAQ. The chain was built from TRBV7-9 and TRBJ1-2; 7 bases in the middle match TRBD1. Sample: CD4+ T cells from blood, cultured in vitro, taken before SARS-CoV-2 vaccination. The clonotype comes from a human donor who received a COVID-19 vaccine. The nucleotides read TGTGCCAGCAGTTTCTACAGGGGTGTGGATGGCTACACCTTC. Translation gives CASSFYRGVDGYTF.